Below, 15 T cell receptor beta chains from the same sample are listed, as sequenced in a study of blood T cell repertoires in COVID-19. TCRdb's copy holds only in-frame clones and misses some; the assay was immunoSEQ multiplex PCR. Of under 250,000 clones in the sample, 70% to 90% are singletons; the top ten hold about 1.3%. The sequencing input was peripheral blood. These receptors were collected from an elderly man with acute or convalescent COVID-19.

CDR3 nucleotide sequence: TGTGCCAGCAGCTTGTTCTTCGGACAGGCGGCAACTAATGAAAAACTGTTTTTT. Encoded protein: CASSLFFGQAATNEKLFF. The chain employs TRBV5-8 and TRBJ1-4; 7 positions agree with TRBD1. This CDR3 is built from 18 residues. Looked up from germline, CDR1 is SGHTS and CDR2 is YDEGEE. V was clipped by 1 base and J by 0 bases; unmatched bases: 9.

J is TRBJ2-7 and V is TRBV6-5; the D gene is possibly TRBD2 (5 bases). Per germline, CDR1 MNHEY and CDR2 SVGAGI. With 0 bases removed from V and 6 bases from J, the gap between germline ends came to 15 bases. This CDR3 spans 15 amino acids. The CDR3 spells CASSYSVSGSTEQYF. DNA for the CDR3: TGTGCCAGCAGTTACTCTGTGAGCGGCAGCACCGAGCAGTACTTC.

This chain links TRBV4-1 with TRBJ2-7; 7 bases align to TRBD2. The CDR3 spans 17 residues. V shed 1 base, J shed 4 bases, and the junction held 13 bases outside the gene matches. The germline V gene encodes CDR1 MGHRA and CDR2 YSYEKL. Here the CDR3 reads CASSQGPEGGPGYEQYF. CDR3 DNA: TGCGCCAGCAGCCAAGGCCCGGAGGGAGGGCCAGGATACGAGCAGTACTTC.

In its sample, this clone was seen once. The V and J genes are TRBV6-5 and TRBJ2-2; 10 positions match TRBD1. Trimming at V came to 2 bases and at J to 4 bases, leaving 1 base not matched to a gene. Per the germline V gene, CDR1 is MNHEY and CDR2 is SVGAGI. The CDR3 runs 15 residues. The CDR3 here is CASSYGTGVTGELFF. As DNA, the CDR3 is TGTGCCAGCAGTTACGGGACAGGGGTCACCGGGGAGCTGTTTTTT.

V is TRBV7-2 and J is TRBJ2-7; 9 bases fit TRBD2. The CDR3 contains 17 residues. The V segment lost 6 bases and the J segment 2 bases; nucleotides outside the gene matches: 14. CDR1 is SGHTA, CDR2 FQGNSA, per germline. The CDR3 is CASSPRGLAGYTYEQYF. For the CDR3, the DNA is TGTGCCAGCAGTCCTAGAGGGCTAGCGGGGTACACCTACGAGCAGTACTTC.

The chain is built from TRBV19 and TRBJ1-1; D call uncertain. The CDR3 runs 13 residues. CDR1 is LNHDA and CDR2 is SQIVND in the germline V gene (reference sequence). V was cut by 2 bases and J by 2 bases, with 6 bases left in between. The chain's CDR3 is CASSIIFNTEAFF. The CDR3 DNA reads as TGTGCCAGTAGTATAATATTTAACACTGAAGCTTTCTTT.

The chain links TRBV11-2 to TRBJ2-7; TRBD1 is a possible D gene (6 bases). The germline V gene has CDR1 SGHAT and CDR2 FQNNGV. The CDR3 contains 14 residues. Trimming stripped 5 bases from V and 1 base from J, with 12 bases between. DNA for the CDR3: TGTGCCAGCAGCCCAAGACAGGTATCCTACGAGCAGTACTTC. Translation gives CASSPRQVSYEQYF.

This sequence joins TRBV2 and TRBJ2-2, with 7 bases matching TRBD1. Trimming removed 6 bases from V and 2 bases from J; junction bases left unmatched: 6. This CDR3 spans 15 amino acids. Germline V CDR1 and CDR2: SNHLY, FYNNEI. The CDR3, as DNA: TGTGCCAGCAGGAAGGGACAGTTTAACACCGGGGAGCTGTTTTTT. The encoded protein is CASRKGQFNTGELFF. Full variable domain (outside the CDR3, taken from reference TRBV2 and TRBJ2-2): EPEVTQTPSHQVTQMGQEVILRCVPISNHLYFYWYRQILGQKVEFLVSFYNNEISEKSEIFDDQFSVERPDGSNFTLKIRSTKLEDSAMYFCASRKGQFNTGELFFGEGSRLTVL.

V gene TRBV5-8 combines with J gene TRBJ2-4, with D possibly TRBD1 on 7 matching bases. Germline CDR1 and CDR2: SGHTS and YDEGEE. This CDR3 region has 15 residues. Trimming took 2 bases from V and 6 from J, leaving 15 bases between them. The CDR3 sequence: CASSLGRQGGNIQYF. The CDR3 coding sequence is TGTGCCAGCAGCTTAGGGAGACAGGGAGGAAACATTCAGTACTTC.

The gene calls are TRBV7-9 and TRBJ2-1; D may be TRBD2 (6 bases). Trimming took 0 bases from V and 4 from J, leaving 10 bases between them. This CDR3 contains 15 residues. CDR1 and CDR2 from the germline V gene are SEHNR and FQNEAQ (reference sequence). The CDR3 DNA reads as TGTGCCAGCAGCTTAGCCGGGGCGGGGTACAATGAGCAGTTCTTC. As protein: CASSLAGAGYNEQFF.

The chain links TRBV5-6 to TRBJ2-7, with 7 bases aligning to TRBD1. V lost 5 bases and J lost 2; bases outside the gene matches: 4. Per the germline V gene, CDR1 is SGHDT and CDR2 is YYEEEE. CDR3 length: 13 residues. CDR3 amino acids: CASRARGTYEQYF. The DNA for the CDR3 is TGTGCCAGCAGGGCCAGGGGGACCTACGAGCAGTACTTC. Supplemented by reference TRBV5-6 and TRBJ2-7, the full variable domain reads DAGVTQSPTHLIKTRGQQVTLRCSPKSGHDTVSWYQQALGQGPQFIFQYYEEEERQRGNFPDRFSGHQFPNYSSELNVNALLLGDSALYLCASRARGTYEQYFGPGTRLTVT.

The J gene is TRBJ1-1, the V gene TRBV5-5; perhaps TRBD1 as D (6 bases). The V gene's germline CDR1 is SGHKS and CDR2 YYEKEE (reference sequence). V was cut by 2 bases and J by 0 bases, with 8 bases left in between. This CDR3 is built from 14 residues. The CDR3 loop is CASSFAGVNTEAFF. In DNA, the CDR3 is TGTGCCAGCAGCTTTGCAGGGGTGAACACTGAAGCTTTCTTT.

This rearrangement joins TRBV12-3 or TRBV12-4 to TRBJ2-3; D gene ambiguous. V dropped 6 bases and J dropped 8 bases, with 12 bases sitting between them. CDR3 length: 12 amino acids. This CDR3 reads CASRASAGTQYF. The CDR3 bases are TGTGCCAGCAGGGCTAGTGCCGGTACGCAGTATTTT.

This sequence joins TRBV5-5 and TRBJ2-2; 7 bases agree with TRBD1. This CDR3 contains 17 residues. Germline CDR1 reads SGHKS; CDR2 reads YYEKEE (reference sequence). V lost 2 bases to trimming and J lost 2 bases; unmatched junction nucleotides: 9. The CDR3 loop reads CASSLNLRDSNTGELFF. The DNA for the CDR3 is TGTGCCAGCAGCTTAAACCTCCGGGACAGCAACACCGGGGAGCTGTTTTTT. Filled out from reference TRBV5-5 and TRBJ2-2, the complete variable domain reads DAGVTQSPTHLIKTRGQQVTLRCSPISGHKSVSWYQQVLGQGPQFIFQYYEKEERGRGNFPDRFSARQFPNYSSELNVNALLLGDSALYLCASSLNLRDSNTGELFFGEGSRLTVL.

The rearrangement links TRBV27 to TRBJ1-6; TRBD1 is a possible D gene (5 bases). V lost 0 bases to trimming and J lost 7 bases, with 13 bases between them. Germline CDR1 reads MNHEY; CDR2 reads SMNVEV (reference sequence). CDR3 length: 16 residues. CDR3 sequence: CASSLSPGLRNSPLHF. The CDR3 DNA sequence: TGTGCCAGCAGTTTATCCCCAGGGTTAAGGAATTCACCCCTCCACTTT.